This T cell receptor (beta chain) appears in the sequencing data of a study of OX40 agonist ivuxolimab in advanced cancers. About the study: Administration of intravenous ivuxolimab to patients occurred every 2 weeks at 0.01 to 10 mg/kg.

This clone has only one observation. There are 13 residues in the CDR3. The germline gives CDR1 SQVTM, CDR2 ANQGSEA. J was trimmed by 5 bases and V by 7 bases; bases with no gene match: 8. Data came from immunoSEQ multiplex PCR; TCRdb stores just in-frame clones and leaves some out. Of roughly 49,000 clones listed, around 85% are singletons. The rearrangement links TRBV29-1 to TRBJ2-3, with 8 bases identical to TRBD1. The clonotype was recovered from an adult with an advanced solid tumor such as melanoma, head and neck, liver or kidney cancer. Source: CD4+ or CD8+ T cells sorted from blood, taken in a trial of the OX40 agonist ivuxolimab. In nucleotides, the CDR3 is TGCAGCGCTGACAGGGGATGGGGAGATACGCAGTATTTT. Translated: CSADRGWGDTQYF.